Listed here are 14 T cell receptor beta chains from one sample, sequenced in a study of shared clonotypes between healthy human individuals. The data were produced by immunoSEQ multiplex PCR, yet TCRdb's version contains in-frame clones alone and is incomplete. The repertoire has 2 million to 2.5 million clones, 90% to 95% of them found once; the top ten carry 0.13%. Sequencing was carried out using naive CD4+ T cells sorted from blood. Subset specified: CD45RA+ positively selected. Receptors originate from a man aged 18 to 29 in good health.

CDR3 DNA: TGTGCCAGCAGCTTGGAACACGCGATAGCCTCCTACGAGCAGTACTTC. This encodes CASSLEHAIASYEQYF. The chain employs TRBV5-5 and TRBJ2-7, with no clear D. Deletions cut 0 bases from V and 0 bases from J, with 13 bases between. The CDR3 covers 16 residues. The germline CDR1 and CDR2 sequences are SGHKS and YYEKEE (reference sequence).

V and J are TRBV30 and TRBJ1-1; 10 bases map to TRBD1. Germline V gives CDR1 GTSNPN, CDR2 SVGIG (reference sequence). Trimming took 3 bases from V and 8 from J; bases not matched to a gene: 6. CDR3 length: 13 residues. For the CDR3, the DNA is TGTGCCTGGAGGAAGGACAGGGGGTTAGAAGCTTTCTTT. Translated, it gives CAWRKDRGLEAFF.

CDR3 sequence (DNA): TGCGCCAGCAGCTTGTTCATGGGACAGGGGGCATCTGAAGCTTTCTTT. Its protein product is CASSLFMGQGASEAFF. V gene TRBV5-1 combines with J gene TRBJ1-1; 12 nucleotides line up with TRBD1. The germline V gene encodes CDR1 SGHRS and CDR2 YFSETQ. Losses at the gene ends were 1 base for V and 6 bases for J; bases not matched to a gene: 7. This CDR3 contains 16 residues.

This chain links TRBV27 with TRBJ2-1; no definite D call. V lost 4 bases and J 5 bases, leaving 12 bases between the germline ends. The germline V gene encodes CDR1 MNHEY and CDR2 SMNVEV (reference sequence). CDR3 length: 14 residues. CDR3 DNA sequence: TGTGCCAGCAGTTCCATCATGGACGACAATGAGCAGTTCTTC. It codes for CASSSIMDDNEQFF.

The CDR3 DNA reads as TGTGCCAGCAGTTACTTCAACGTGGGAGATGGCTACACCTTC. This gives the protein CASSYFNVGDGYTF. This chain connects TRBV6-6 to TRBJ1-2; D is undetermined. The CDR3 spans 14 residues. CDR1 and CDR2 (germline): MNHNY, SVGAGI (reference sequence). The ends were cut back, 1 base at V and 6 bases at J, with 12 bases in the middle.

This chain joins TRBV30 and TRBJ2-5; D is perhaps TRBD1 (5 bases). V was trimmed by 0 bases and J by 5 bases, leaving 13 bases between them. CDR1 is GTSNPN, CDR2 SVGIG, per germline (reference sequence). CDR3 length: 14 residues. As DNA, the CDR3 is TGTGCCTGGAGTGTAGGGGCAGTGGGGGAGACCCAGTACTTC. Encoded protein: CAWSVGAVGETQYF. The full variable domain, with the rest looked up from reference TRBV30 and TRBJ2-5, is SQTIHQWPATLVQPVGSPLSLECTVEGTSNPNLYWYRQAAGRGLQLLFYSVGIGQISSEVPQNLSASRPQDRQFILSSKKLLLSDSGFYLCAWSVGAVGETQYFGPGTRLLVL.

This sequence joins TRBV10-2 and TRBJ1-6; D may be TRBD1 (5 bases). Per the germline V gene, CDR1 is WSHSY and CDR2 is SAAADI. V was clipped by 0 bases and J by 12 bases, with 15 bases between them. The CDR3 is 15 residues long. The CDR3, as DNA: TGCGCCAGCAGTGAGTCCGGGCAGGGTCTTGGACCCCTCCACTTT. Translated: CASSESGQGLGPLHF.

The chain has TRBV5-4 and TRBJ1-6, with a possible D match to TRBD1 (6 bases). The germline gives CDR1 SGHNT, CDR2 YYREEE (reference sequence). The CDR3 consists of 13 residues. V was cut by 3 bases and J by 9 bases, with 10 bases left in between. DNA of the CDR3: TGTGCCAGCAGCTGGGACATAAGTTCACCCCTCCACTTT. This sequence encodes CASSWDISSPLHF.

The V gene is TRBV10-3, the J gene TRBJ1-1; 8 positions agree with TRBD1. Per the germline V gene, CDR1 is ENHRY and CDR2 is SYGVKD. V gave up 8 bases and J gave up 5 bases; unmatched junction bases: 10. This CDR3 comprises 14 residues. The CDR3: CAIWGDRLGTEAFF. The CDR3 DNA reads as TGTGCCATCTGGGGGGACAGGCTTGGAACTGAAGCTTTCTTT.

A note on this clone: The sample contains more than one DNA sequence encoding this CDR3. CDR3 coding DNA: TGTGCCAGCAGTTATTCGGCTAGCGGGGGATACGAGCAGTACTTC. It translates to CASSYSASGGYEQYF. This chain joins TRBV6-6 and TRBJ2-7; the match to TRBD2 covers 10 bases. The CDR3 has 15 amino acids. Germline V gene lookup returns CDR1 MNHNY and CDR2 SVGAGI (reference sequence). With 3 bases clipped from V and 4 bases from J, the junction kept 6 bases outside the gene matches.

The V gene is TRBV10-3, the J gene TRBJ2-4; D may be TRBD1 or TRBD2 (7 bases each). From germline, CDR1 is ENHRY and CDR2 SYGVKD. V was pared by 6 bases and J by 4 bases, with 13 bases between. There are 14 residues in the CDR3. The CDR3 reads CAISSQGGKNIQYF. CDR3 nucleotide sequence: TGTGCCATCAGCTCCCAGGGGGGGAAAAACATTCAGTACTTC.

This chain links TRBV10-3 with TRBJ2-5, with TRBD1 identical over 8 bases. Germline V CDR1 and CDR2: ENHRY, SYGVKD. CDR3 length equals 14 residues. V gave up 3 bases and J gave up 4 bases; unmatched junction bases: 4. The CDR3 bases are TGTGCCATCAGTGACCAGGGGGCTCTAGAGACCCAGTACTTC. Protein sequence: CAISDQGALETQYF.

The CDR3 DNA is TGTGCCAGTAGTATTGTCTTTCGGACTAGCGGGGACGAGCAGTACTTC. Protein product: CASSIVFRTSGDEQYF. The chain combines TRBV19 with TRBJ2-7; 12 nucleotides align to TRBD2. V shed 3 bases and J 5 bases; nucleotides not matched to a gene: 8. The CDR3 covers 16 residues. The germline gives CDR1 LNHDA, CDR2 SQIVND (reference sequence).

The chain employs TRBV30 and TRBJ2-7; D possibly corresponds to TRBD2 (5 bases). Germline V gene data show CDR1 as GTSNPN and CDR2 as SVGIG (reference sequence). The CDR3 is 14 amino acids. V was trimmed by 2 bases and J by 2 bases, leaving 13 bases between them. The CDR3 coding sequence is TGTGCCTGGAGTAGCCGGGATCTTCCCTACGAGCAGTACTTC. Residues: CAWSSRDLPYEQYF.